This paragraph covers one TCR beta chain sequence. Its target is not known. This record comes from a study of cytomegalovirus exposure and HLA in healthy donors. Study-wide results and limits: Usually a TCR sequence was rare, but some public TCRs were found in many donors. First-cohort TCR clusters were later found to tend to co-occur in the roughly 120 validation repertoires. Three chains linked to CMV were shown in vitro to be specific for CMV antigens.

It was the roughly 130-subject validation cohort, separate from the approximately 670-subject first cohort, to which the donors belonged. The method was immunoSEQ multiplex PCR; TCRdb's version includes in-frame clones alone and lacks a portion of them. The table lists fewer than 200,000 clones, about 86% of them singletons. Germline V gene sequence: CDR1 MNHEY, CDR2 SVGAGI. The CDR3 covers 16 residues. The V segment lost 0 bases and the J segment 5 bases; nucleotides outside the gene matches: 7. This sequence joins TRBV6-5 and TRBJ1-1; TRBD1 matches at 9 bases. The sample was PBMCs. The receptor's source is a woman aged 18-29 years in good health and CMV-seronegative. The CDR3 spells CASSYSSGTGRTEAFF. CDR3 nucleotide sequence: TGTGCCAGCAGTTACTCGTCCGGGACAGGGAGGACTGAAGCTTTCTTT.